This TCR beta chain derives from a study of blood T cell repertoires in COVID-19. Study-level background: COVID-19 samples, acute and convalescent, were from the United States, Italy and Spain.

Original handling: Estimates of nucleated cell counts were drawn from the amplification of reference gene primers. TCRdb's copy holds only in-frame clones and misses some; the assay was immunoSEQ multiplex PCR. Clone size and V and J calls were adopted from that table, with D and trimming inferred from the DNA. Among about 220,000 clones, 86% were seen once, and the ten largest hold roughly 10%. Enrollment of patients from Seattle took place during active infection, with longitudinal follow-up. This CDR3 contains 15 residues. V was pared by 7 bases and J by 0 bases, with 5 bases of the junction left unmatched. Looked up from germline, CDR1 is MDHEN and CDR2 is SYDVKM.

This sequence joins TRBV28 and TRBJ1-4; 7 positions match TRBD1. The specimen sequenced was peripheral blood. The receptor comes from a woman in her forties or fifties with COVID-19, enrolled during active disease. CDR3 in amino acids: CASKGQRPTNEKLFF. The CDR3 DNA reads TGTGCCAGCAAGGGACAGAGGCCAACTAATGAAAAACTGTTTTTT.